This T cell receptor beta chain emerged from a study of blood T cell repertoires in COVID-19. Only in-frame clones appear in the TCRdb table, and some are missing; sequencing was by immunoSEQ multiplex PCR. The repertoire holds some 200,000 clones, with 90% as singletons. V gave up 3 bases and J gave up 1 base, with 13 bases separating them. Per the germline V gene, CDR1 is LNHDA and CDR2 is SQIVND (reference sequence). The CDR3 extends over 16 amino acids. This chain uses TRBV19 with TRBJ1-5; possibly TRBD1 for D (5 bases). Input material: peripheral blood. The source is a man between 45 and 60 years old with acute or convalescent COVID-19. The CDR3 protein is CASSINAGVSNQPQHF. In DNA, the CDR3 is TGTGCCAGTAGTATTAATGCGGGGGTGAGCAATCAGCCCCAGCATTTT.